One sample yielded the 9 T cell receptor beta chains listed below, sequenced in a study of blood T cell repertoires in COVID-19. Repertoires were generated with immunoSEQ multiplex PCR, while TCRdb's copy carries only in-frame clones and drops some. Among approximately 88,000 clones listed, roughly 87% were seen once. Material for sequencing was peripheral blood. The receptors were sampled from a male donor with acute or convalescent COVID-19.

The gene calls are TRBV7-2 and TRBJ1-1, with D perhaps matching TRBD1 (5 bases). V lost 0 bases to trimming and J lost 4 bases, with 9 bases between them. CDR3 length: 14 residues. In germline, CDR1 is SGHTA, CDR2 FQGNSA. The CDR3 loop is CASSLALGRTEAFF. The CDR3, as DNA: TGTGCCAGCAGCTTAGCGCTGGGGCGCACTGAAGCTTTCTTT.

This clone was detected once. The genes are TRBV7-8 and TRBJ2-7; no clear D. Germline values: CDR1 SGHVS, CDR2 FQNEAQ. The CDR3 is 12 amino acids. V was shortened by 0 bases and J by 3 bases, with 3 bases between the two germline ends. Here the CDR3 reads CASSLAVYEQYF. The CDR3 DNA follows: TGTGCCAGCAGCTTAGCCGTCTACGAGCAGTACTTC.

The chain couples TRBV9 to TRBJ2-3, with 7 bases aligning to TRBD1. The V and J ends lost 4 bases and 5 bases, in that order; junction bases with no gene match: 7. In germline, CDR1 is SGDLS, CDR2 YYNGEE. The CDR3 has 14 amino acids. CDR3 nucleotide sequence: TGTGCCAGCAGCTCCCGGGACAGTCTAGATACGCAGTATTTT. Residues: CASSSRDSLDTQYF.

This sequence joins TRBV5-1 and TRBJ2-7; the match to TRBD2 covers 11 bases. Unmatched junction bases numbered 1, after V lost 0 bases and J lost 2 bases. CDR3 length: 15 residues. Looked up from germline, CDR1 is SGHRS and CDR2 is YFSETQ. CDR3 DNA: TGCGCCAGCAGCTTGGATAGCGGGGGGGCCTACGAGCAGTACTTC. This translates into CASSLDSGGAYEQYF.

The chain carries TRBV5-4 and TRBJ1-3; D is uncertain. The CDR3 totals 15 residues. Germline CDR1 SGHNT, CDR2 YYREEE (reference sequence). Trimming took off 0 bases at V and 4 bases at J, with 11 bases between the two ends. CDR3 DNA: TGTGCCAGCAGCTTGGCGGGCGGGAGGGGAAACACCATATATTTT. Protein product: CASSLAGGRGNTIYF.

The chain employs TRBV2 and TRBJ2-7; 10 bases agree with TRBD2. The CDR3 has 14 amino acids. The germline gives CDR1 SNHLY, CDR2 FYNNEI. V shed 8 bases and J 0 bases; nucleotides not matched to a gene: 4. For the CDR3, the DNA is TGTGCCAGCGCTTGGACTAGCGGCTCCTACGAGCAGTACTTC. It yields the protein CASAWTSGSYEQYF.

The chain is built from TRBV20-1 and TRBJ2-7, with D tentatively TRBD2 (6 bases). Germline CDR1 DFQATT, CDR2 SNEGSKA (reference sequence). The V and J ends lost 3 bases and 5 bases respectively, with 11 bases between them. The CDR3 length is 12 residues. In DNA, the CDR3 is TGCAGTGCTAGTAGCTCTAGCGACGAGCAGTACTTC. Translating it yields CSASSSSDEQYF.

This CDR3 is CASSELPGGPYNEQFF. In DNA form, the CDR3 reads TGTGCCAGCAGTGAATTGCCAGGGGGCCCCTACAATGAGCAGTTCTTC. V usage is TRBV2 and J usage is TRBJ2-1; TRBD1 matches 8 bases. Germline trimming cut 2 bases from V and 2 bases from J; bases unmatched to any gene: 5. CDR1 SNHLY and CDR2 FYNNEI come from the germline V gene. The CDR3 has 16 amino acids.

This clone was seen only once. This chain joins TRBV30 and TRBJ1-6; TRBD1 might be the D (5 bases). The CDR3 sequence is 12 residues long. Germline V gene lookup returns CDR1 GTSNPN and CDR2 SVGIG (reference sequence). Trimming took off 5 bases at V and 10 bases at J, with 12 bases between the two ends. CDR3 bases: TGTGCCTGGGCAGGGTACCGATCACCCCTCCACTTT. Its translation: CAWAGYRSPLHF.